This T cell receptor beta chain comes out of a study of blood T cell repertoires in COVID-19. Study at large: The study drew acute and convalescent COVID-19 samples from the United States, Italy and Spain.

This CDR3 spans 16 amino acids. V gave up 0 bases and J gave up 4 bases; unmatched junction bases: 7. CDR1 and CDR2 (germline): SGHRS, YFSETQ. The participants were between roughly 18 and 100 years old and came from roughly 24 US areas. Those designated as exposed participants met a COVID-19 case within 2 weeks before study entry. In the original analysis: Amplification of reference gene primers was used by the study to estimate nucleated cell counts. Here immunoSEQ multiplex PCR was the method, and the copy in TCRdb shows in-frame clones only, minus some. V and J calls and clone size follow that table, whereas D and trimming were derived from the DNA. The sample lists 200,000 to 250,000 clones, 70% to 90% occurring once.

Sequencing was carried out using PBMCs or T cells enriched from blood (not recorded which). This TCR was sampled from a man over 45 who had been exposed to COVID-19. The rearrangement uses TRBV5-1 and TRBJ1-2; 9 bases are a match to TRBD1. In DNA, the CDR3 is TGCGCCAGCAGCTTGGGTTCGGGACAGGGCTCCTATGGCTACACCTTC. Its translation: CASSLGSGQGSYGYTF.